This TCR beta chain was documented in a study of T cell changes during pregnancy in multiple sclerosis. This clone was counted a few times. Sequencing used immunoSEQ multiplex PCR; TCRdb keeps in-frame clones, though not all of them. The repertoire holds 100,000 to 110,000 clones, with roughly 90% as singletons. With 4 bases clipped from V and 3 bases from J, the junction kept 9 bases outside the gene matches. Germline values: CDR1 SEHNR, CDR2 FQNEAQ (reference sequence). The CDR3 runs to 15 residues. The sample in question was peripheral blood, obtained after pregnancy. The V call is TRBV7-9, the J call TRBJ2-7, with 7 bases fitting TRBD1. The TCR comes from a female donor with multiple sclerosis, enrolled in a pregnancy study. The CDR3 reads CASSSVGTVVYEQYF. In DNA form, the CDR3 reads TGTGCCAGCAGCTCAGTAGGGACAGTGGTCTACGAGCAGTACTTC.